These T cell receptor beta chains were read from a single sample in a study of CD4 T cells in relation to SARS-CoV-2 and coronaviruses. Sequenced by immunoSEQ multiplex PCR; TCRdb stores in-frame clones only, minus some. The sample holds about 37,000 clones, approximately 85% seen once. The sequencing sample was made of memory CD4+ T cells from PBMCs. The receptors were gathered from an adult with COVID-19. The CDR3 runs from the conserved cysteine through the conserved F or W. A D gene is named only where the DNA matches it firmly. Rows give clone size only sometimes, using once, few, many, or a class for an expanded clone.

d_call j_call v_call clone_size cdr3_nt cdr3_aa
TRBD2 TRBJ2-5 TRBV19 NA TGTGCCAGTAGTATGACAGCGGGGAAACAAGAGACCCAGTACTTC CASSMTAGKQETQYF
NA TRBJ1-2 TRBV28 NA TGTGCCAGCAGCTCAGGGAACTATGGCTACACCTTC CASSSGNYGYTF
NA TRBJ2-3 TRBV10-2 NA TGCGCCAGCAGTGACGGCTTCACAGATACGCAGTATTTT CASSDGFTDTQYF
NA TRBJ2-7 TRBV28 NA TGTGCCAGCAGTTTATGGGCGCGCTCCTACGAGCAGTACTTC CASSLWARSYEQYF
TRBD2 TRBJ2-1 TRBV6-6 NA TGTGCCAGCAGTTATAGCGGGAGGGCCGGGAATGAGCAGTTCTTC CASSYSGRAGNEQFF
NA TRBJ2-2 TRBV7-9 NA TGTGCCAGCAGCTACGGCCAGGCGAACACCGGGGAGCTGTTTTTT CASSYGQANTGELFF
NA TRBJ1-6 TRBV28 NA TGTGCCAGCAGTTTAGATGGGCATTCACCCCTCCACTTT CASSLDGHSPLHF
NA TRBJ2-4 TRBV7-9 NA TGTGCCAGCAGTCCGTTAAGAGCCAAAAACATTCAGTACTTC CASSPLRAKNIQYF
NA TRBJ1-3 TRBV9 NA TGTGCCAGCAGCGGGACTGCGGGAAACACCATATATTTT CASSGTAGNTIYF
NA TRBJ2-7 TRBV11-1 NA TGTGCCAGCAGGGACAGCTCCTACGAGCAGTACTTC CASRDSSYEQYF
NA TRBJ2-2 TRBV6-5 NA TGTGCCACTAGGGCCCTTAACACCGGGGAGCTGTTTTTT CATRALNTGELFF
NA TRBJ2-3 TRBV5-1 NA TGCGCCAGCAGCTTGGGCGGGACAGTCACAGATACGCAGTATTTT CASSLGGTVTDTQYF
NA TRBJ1-4 TRBV28 NA TGTGCCAGCAGTCGACCACGGGACAACGGGAATGAAAAACTGTTTTTT CASSRPRDNGNEKLFF
NA TRBJ2-1 TRBV10-3 NA TGTGCCATCAGACCTCAGGATTACAATGAGCAGTTCTTC CAIRPQDYNEQFF
NA TRBJ1-4 TRBV21-1 NA TGTGCCAGCAGCAAAGGGGGGGCAGGGGGTGAAAAACTGTTTTTT CASSKGGAGGEKLFF
NA TRBJ1-3 TRBV5-5 NA TGTGCCAGCAGCTTGTCCCCGCGGTCTGGAAACACCATATATTTT CASSLSPRSGNTIYF
TRBD2 TRBJ2-3 TRBV7-8 once TGTGCCAGCAGCTTAAGGTCGGCTAGCGGAGATACGCAGTATTTT CASSLRSASGDTQYF
TRBD1 TRBJ2-2 TRBV6-1 medium-sized TGTGCCAGCAGTGAAGCGCTTATAGGGGGCGCGAACACCGGGGAGCTGTTTTTT CASSEALIGGANTGELFF
NA TRBJ2-7 TRBV18 NA TGTGCCAGCTCATCCGGGACCGGGCCCCTTTTCCGATACGAGCAGTACTTC CASSSGTGPLFRYEQYF
NA TRBJ1-5 TRBV5-1 medium-sized TGCGCCAGCAGCTTGGGGACAAACTCCAATCAGCCCCAGCATTTT CASSLGTNSNQPQHF
TRBD1 TRBJ1-5 TRBV19 NA TGTGCCAGTTCCGGGACAGGTTATCAGCCCCAGCATTTT CASSGTGYQPQHF
NA TRBJ2-1 TRBV6-5 NA TGTGCCAGCAGGTACAATGAGCAGTTCTTC CASRYNEQFF
NA TRBJ2-7 TRBV27 NA TGTGCCAGCAGTTTATCGCAAGCAGCGCCCTACGAGCAGTACTTC CASSLSQAAPYEQYF
NA TRBJ2-1 TRBV18 few TGTGCCAGCTCCGGGGTCGGCTCCTACAATGAGCAGTTCTTC CASSGVGSYNEQFF
NA TRBJ2-7 TRBV15 NA TGTGCCACCAGCAGAGACATTGTACGCGAGCAGTACTTC CATSRDIVREQYF
NA TRBJ1-2 TRBV7-2 NA TGTGCCAGCAGCTTAGGGACAAGAGCCTATGGCTACACCTTC CASSLGTRAYGYTF
NA TRBJ2-3 TRBV7-2 NA TGTGCCAGCAGCCGGACTAGCACAGATACGCAGTATTTT CASSRTSTDTQYF
TRBD2 TRBJ2-7 TRBV6-5 NA TGTGCCAGCAGCCCGACTAGCCTCAGCTCCTACGAGCAGTACTTC CASSPTSLSSYEQYF
NA TRBJ2-7 TRBV21-1 NA TGTGCCAGCAGCAAAGAAAGGGTCGGGGGTTGCTCCTACGAGCAGTACTTC CASSKERVGGCSYEQYF
TRBD1 TRBJ2-5 TRBV5-5 NA TGTGCCAGCAGCAAAGGGACAGGGTATGAAGAGACCCAGTACTTC CASSKGTGYEETQYF
NA TRBJ1-5 TRBV28 NA TGTGCCAGCGGATTGACTAATCAGCCCCAGCATTTT CASGLTNQPQHF